This passage covers 27 T cell receptor beta chains from one sample sequenced in a study of radiotherapy plus CTLA-4 blockade in lung cancer. Only in-frame clones appear in the TCRdb table, and some are missing; sequencing was by immunoSEQ multiplex PCR. The sample holds about 93,000 clones; about 86% are singletons and the top ten take 4% to 6%. The specimen was peripheral blood, collected from a patient treated with radiotherapy plus ipilimumab. The origin of the receptors is a human donor with non-small cell lung cancer that progressed on radiotherapy plus ipilimumab.

The J gene is TRBJ2-2, the V gene TRBV5-4, with D possibly matching TRBD2 (5 bases). Germline-derived CDR1 and CDR2 are SGHNT and YYREEE (reference sequence). V shed 1 base and J shed 1 base, with 11 bases lying between them. The CDR3 loop spans 16 amino acids. DNA of the CDR3: TGTGCCAGCAGCTTGCCGGGTAGCGTGAACACCGGGGAGCTGTTTTTT. As protein: CASSLPGSVNTGELFF.

The rearrangement uses TRBV11-2 and TRBJ1-1, with 7 bases matching TRBD1. The CDR3 totals 15 residues. Looked up from germline, CDR1 is SGHAT and CDR2 is FQNNGV. V was pared by 5 bases and J by 0 bases, with 6 bases of the junction left unmatched. The CDR3: CASSLGQTMNTEAFF. The DNA of the CDR3 is TGTGCCAGCAGCCTGGGACAGACCATGAACACTGAAGCTTTCTTT.

This chain uses TRBV10-3 with TRBJ1-2; the match to TRBD1 covers 7 bases. The CDR3 loop spans 16 amino acids. Germline CDR1 reads ENHRY; CDR2 reads SYGVKD. Losses at the gene ends were 6 bases for V and 3 bases for J; bases not matched to a gene: 13. In DNA form, the CDR3 reads TGTGCCATCAGCTCCTTGGTGACAGGGAATCACTATGGCTACACCTTC. It yields the protein CAISSLVTGNHYGYTF.

The chain is built from TRBV5-1 and TRBJ1-1; the D gene is possibly TRBD1 (6 bases). The CDR3 length is 13 residues. From germline, CDR1 is SGHRS and CDR2 YFSETQ. V was cut by 4 bases and J by 11 bases, with 18 bases left in between. This chain's CDR3 is CASSPNEGVKAFF. CDR3 DNA: TGCGCCAGCAGCCCAAATGAGGGGGTGAAGGCTTTCTTT.

This chain connects TRBV9 to TRBJ2-1; perhaps TRBD1 as D (6 bases). V gave up 0 bases and J gave up 2 bases, with 21 bases separating them. Germline lookup yields CDR1 SGDLS and CDR2 YYNGEE. CDR3 length: 19 amino acids. The CDR3 sequence: CASSVASGTGRGTYNEQFF. CDR3 DNA sequence: TGTGCCAGCAGCGTAGCATCCGGCACCGGCAGGGGCACCTACAATGAGCAGTTCTTC.

Regarding this clone: At one end the junction does not follow the germline gene, possibly because of a read error. The genes are TRBV5-1 and TRBJ2-2, with D possibly being TRBD2 (5 bases). There are 14 residues in the CDR3. From germline, CDR1 is SGHRS and CDR2 YFSETQ. The CDR3: CASRLEAVAGELFF. In nucleotides, the CDR3 is TGCGCCAGCCGCTTGGAAGCGGTAGCCGGGGAGCTGTTTTTT.

The chain links TRBV5-1 to TRBJ2-1; TRBD1 matches 11 bases. The CDR3 is 17 amino acids. With V trimmed by 2 bases and J by 9 bases, 13 bases remained unmatched. Germline V gene data show CDR1 as SGHRS and CDR2 as YFSETQ. The CDR3 DNA follows: TGCGCCAGCAGCTTCCTCATTAGGGGACAGGGGGTCAGTGAGCAGTTCTTC. Translated: CASSFLIRGQGVSEQFF.

The CDR3 DNA follows: TGCGCCAGCAGCCAACCTGGGACAGAGCTTTACGAGCAGTACTTC. The encoded protein is CASSQPGTELYEQYF. This chain connects TRBV4-3 to TRBJ2-7; TRBD1 aligns across 7 bases. V dropped 2 bases and J dropped 4; count of bases not matched to a gene: 8. The CDR3 covers 15 residues. Germline V gene lookup returns CDR1 LGHNA and CDR2 YSLEER.

This chain joins TRBV11-3 and TRBJ2-1; 10 positions agree with TRBD2. Germline loops: CDR1 SGHNT, CDR2 YENEEA. The V gene end was trimmed by 2 bases and the J gene end by 9 bases; junction bases not matched to a gene: 7. There are 15 residues in the CDR3. The CDR3 reads CASSLRLAGGLEQFF. CDR3 in DNA: TGTGCCAGCAGCTTAAGATTAGCGGGAGGTCTTGAGCAGTTCTTC.

J is TRBJ1-3 and V is TRBV10-2; 12 bases are shared with TRBD1. CDR3 length: 17 residues. CDR1 WSHSY and CDR2 SAAADI come from the germline V gene. V gave up 2 bases and J gave up 2 bases; unmatched junction bases: 4. CDR3 DNA: TGCGCCAGCAGTGAGCCTGGGGACAGGGGGCCTGGAAACACCATATATTTT. Amino acids: CASSEPGDRGPGNTIYF.

The V and J genes are TRBV18 and TRBJ1-1; D unclear. Germline V gene sequence: CDR1 KGHSH, CDR2 LQKENI. V shed 2 bases and J shed 3 bases, with 7 bases lying between them. This CDR3 has 13 amino acids. The CDR3 spells CASSPGMDTEAFF. CDR3 coding DNA: TGTGCCAGCTCACCAGGGATGGACACTGAAGCTTTCTTT.

The chain has TRBV2 and TRBJ2-3; the D is unclear. This CDR3 has 14 residues. Germline CDR1 is SNHLY and CDR2 is FYNNEI. V was trimmed by 1 base and J by 1 base, leaving 6 bases between them. The CDR3 loop is CASSEGWGTDTQYF. CDR3 DNA sequence: TGTGCCAGCAGTGAAGGCTGGGGCACAGATACGCAGTATTTT.

With respect to this clone: The same CDR3 also results from other DNA sequences found in this sample. The V call is TRBV2, the J call TRBJ2-7; D is unclear. CDR3 length: 10 residues. The germline V gene encodes CDR1 SNHLY and CDR2 FYNNEI. Trimming removed 6 bases from V and 4 bases from J, with 4 bases in between. CDR3 protein: CASSDYEQYF. The CDR3, as DNA: TGTGCCAGCAGCGATTACGAGCAGTACTTC.

The chain recombines TRBV2 with TRBJ2-1, with D possibly being TRBD2 (6 bases). Germline CDR1 and CDR2: SNHLY and FYNNEI. CDR3 length: 14 amino acids. V was pared by 10 bases and J by 9 bases, with 22 bases between. The CDR3 DNA follows: TGTGCCACTACCCCCGGGGCGGGGTCCAGTGAGCAGTTCTTC. Translated: CATTPGAGSSEQFF.

V usage is TRBV6-6 and J usage is TRBJ2-7, with a tentative D call TRBD2 (6 bases). Germline V gene lookup returns CDR1 MNHNY and CDR2 SVGAGI (reference sequence). The CDR3 is made up of 15 amino acids. Deletions cut 6 bases from V and 0 bases from J, with 15 bases between. The chain's CDR3 is CASSRSGPTSYEQYF. The CDR3, as DNA: TGTGCCAGCAGCCGGAGCGGGCCGACCTCCTACGAGCAGTACTTC.

This clone was observed a single time. The V and J genes are TRBV10-3 and TRBJ1-3; maybe TRBD1 (5 bases). V was clipped by 2 bases and J by 2 bases, with 10 bases between them. CDR1 ENHRY and CDR2 SYGVKD come from the germline V gene. The CDR3 loop spans 15 amino acids. CDR3 in amino acids: CAISEVGATGNTIYF. The CDR3 DNA is TGTGCCATCAGTGAGGTCGGGGCCACTGGAAACACCATATATTTT.

The rearrangement joins TRBV27 to TRBJ1-1; weak D call: TRBD1 (6 bases). CDR3 length equals 13 residues. Between the trimmed V and J ends, which lost 4 bases and 5 bases, there was a span of 11 bases. CDR1 is MNHEY and CDR2 is SMNVEV in the germline V gene (reference sequence). CDR3 coding DNA: TGTGCCAGCAGTTGGGGGACAAGAACTGAAGCTTTCTTT. Translating it yields CASSWGTRTEAFF.

The genes are TRBV19 and TRBJ1-2, with D unclear. The V gene's germline CDR1 is LNHDA and CDR2 SQIVND (reference sequence). Trimming removed 0 bases from V and 1 base from J, with 3 bases in between. This CDR3 spans 13 amino acids. The CDR3 region has the DNA TGTGCCAGTAGTATAGAGGGTAACTATGGCTACACCTTC. Translating it yields CASSIEGNYGYTF. The full variable domain, in which reference TRBV19 and TRBJ1-2 provide the parts outside the CDR3, is DGGITQSPKYLFRKEGQNVTLSCEQNLNHDAMYWYRQDPGQGLRLIYYSQIVNDFQKGDIAEGYSVSREKKESFPLTVTSAQKNPTAFYLCASSIEGNYGYTFGSGTRLTVV.

This clone was seen only once. V is TRBV18 and J is TRBJ2-5, with 7 positions matching TRBD2. Trimming at V came to 0 bases and at J to 4 bases, leaving 14 bases not matched to a gene. Germline V CDR1 and CDR2: KGHSH, LQKENI. There are 18 residues in the CDR3. CDR3 bases: TGTGCCAGCTCACCACCGAAGGGCGGGAGCGGTTCACCAGAGACCCAGTACTTC. It translates to CASSPPKGGSGSPETQYF. Full variable domain (remainder filled in from reference TRBV18 and TRBJ2-5): NAGVMQNPRHLVRRRGQEARLRCSPMKGHSHVYWYRQLPEEGLKFMVYLQKENIIDESGMPKERFSAEFPKEGPSILRIQQVVRGDSAAYFCASSPPKGGSGSPETQYFGPGTRLLVL.

The chain recombines TRBV9 with TRBJ2-7; TRBD2 agrees at 10 bases. Per the germline V gene, CDR1 is SGDLS and CDR2 is YYNGEE. The V segment lost 0 bases and the J segment 4 bases; nucleotides outside the gene matches: 1. This CDR3 region has 14 residues. DNA of the CDR3: TGTGCCAGCAGCGTAGGGACTAGCGGATACGAGCAGTACTTC. Amino acid sequence: CASSVGTSGYEQYF.

This clone is a singleton in its sample. The rearrangement joins TRBV10-3 to TRBJ2-2, with D possibly being TRBD2 (5 bases). V lost 4 bases to trimming and J lost 5 bases, with 11 bases between them. The CDR3 loop spans 14 amino acids. Per germline, CDR1 ENHRY and CDR2 SYGVKD. The CDR3 protein is CAISGGFGTGELFF. The CDR3 DNA sequence: TGTGCCATCAGTGGCGGGTTTGGGACCGGGGAGCTGTTTTTT.

The chain employs TRBV5-1 and TRBJ2-5, with D perhaps matching TRBD1 (5 bases). Germline CDR1 reads SGHRS; CDR2 reads YFSETQ. The length of the CDR3 is 14 residues. The germline V and J ends were trimmed by 4 bases and 5 bases, with 15 bases remaining between them. The CDR3 spells CASSQDNLGETQYF. The CDR3 DNA follows: TGCGCCAGCAGCCAGGACAATCTGGGGGAGACCCAGTACTTC.

The table lists this clone with a few counts. The chain joins TRBV7-9 to TRBJ1-4; unclear D gene. Germline CDR1 reads SEHNR; CDR2 reads FQNEAQ (reference sequence). Trimming cost V 5 bases and J 7 bases, with 17 bases left between them. The CDR3 is made up of 15 amino acids. In DNA form, the CDR3 reads TGTGCCAGCAGCCCTCTCTTGTCCATCGGTGAAAAACTGTTTTTT. Translation gives CASSPLLSIGEKLFF. The full variable domain, its missing parts supplied by reference TRBV7-9 and TRBJ1-4, is DTGVSQNPRHKITKRGQNVTFRCDPISEHNRLYWYRQTLGQGPEFLTYFQNEAQLEKSRLLSDRFSAERPKGSFSTLEIQRTEQGDSAMYLCASSPLLSIGEKLFFGSGTQLSVL.

The chain combines TRBV9 with TRBJ1-1; D gene unclear. Germline V gene data show CDR1 as SGDLS and CDR2 as YYNGEE. V was pared by 0 bases and J by 1 base, with 7 bases between. The CDR3 length is 14 residues. Here the CDR3 reads CASSVEWANTEAFF. Written as DNA, the CDR3 is TGTGCCAGCAGCGTAGAATGGGCGAACACTGAAGCTTTCTTT.

The chain joins TRBV2 to TRBJ2-1, with TRBD1 matching 7 bases. The CDR3 is 18 residues long. Germline assignment: CDR1 SNHLY and CDR2 FYNNEI. Trimming at V came to 5 bases and at J to 3 bases, leaving 16 bases not matched to a gene. CDR3 nucleotide sequence: TGTGCCAGCAGTCCGACAGGGTGGGGACGGATGGTCTACAATGAGCAGTTCTTC. Translation: CASSPTGWGRMVYNEQFF.

J is TRBJ2-1 and V is TRBV5-1; 13 positions match TRBD2. The V segment lost 0 bases and the J segment 4 bases; nucleotides outside the gene matches: 4. Looked up from germline, CDR1 is SGHRS and CDR2 is YFSETQ. The CDR3 covers 17 residues. CDR3 amino acids: CASSLGLAGGTYNEQFF. CDR3 bases: TGCGCCAGCAGCTTGGGACTAGCGGGAGGAACTTACAATGAGCAGTTCTTC.

Here the CDR3 reads CASSFADSMNTEAFF. DNA of the CDR3: TGTGCCAGCAGCTTTGCGGACAGTATGAACACTGAAGCTTTCTTT. This chain connects TRBV7-9 to TRBJ1-1; weak D call: TRBD1 (6 bases). The ends were cut back, 3 bases at V and 0 bases at J, with 11 bases in the middle. The CDR3 loop spans 15 amino acids. Germline V gene data show CDR1 as SEHNR and CDR2 as FQNEAQ (reference sequence).